What follows is one TCR beta chain and its context. The sample comes from a study of blood T cell repertoires in COVID-19. On the study more broadly: Both acute and convalescent COVID-19 samples were obtained from the United States, Italy and Spain. PBMCs, B-cell-depleted T cells, or T cells were the source of the cDNA or gDNA that made up the material.

Authors' methods: The authors estimated nucleated cell counts from reference gene primer amplification. Here immunoSEQ multiplex PCR was the method, and the copy in TCRdb shows in-frame clones only, minus some. The V and J calls and clone size come from that table; D and trimming were worked out from the DNA. The sample has hundreds of thousands of clones; about nine tenths are singletons. J lost 2 bases, V lost 5 bases, and 6 bases had no gene match. This CDR3 region has 17 residues. Per the germline V gene, CDR1 is PRHDT and CDR2 is FYEKMQ (reference sequence). Sequencing input: peripheral blood. The genes are TRBV13 and TRBJ2-2, with 12 positions matching TRBD2. The source of this sequence is a man in his fifties or sixties who had recovered from COVID-19. The CDR3 region has the DNA TGTGCCAGCAGCAAACGGACTAGCGGGACCAACACCGGGGAGCTGTTTTTT. Residues: CASSKRTSGTNTGELFF.